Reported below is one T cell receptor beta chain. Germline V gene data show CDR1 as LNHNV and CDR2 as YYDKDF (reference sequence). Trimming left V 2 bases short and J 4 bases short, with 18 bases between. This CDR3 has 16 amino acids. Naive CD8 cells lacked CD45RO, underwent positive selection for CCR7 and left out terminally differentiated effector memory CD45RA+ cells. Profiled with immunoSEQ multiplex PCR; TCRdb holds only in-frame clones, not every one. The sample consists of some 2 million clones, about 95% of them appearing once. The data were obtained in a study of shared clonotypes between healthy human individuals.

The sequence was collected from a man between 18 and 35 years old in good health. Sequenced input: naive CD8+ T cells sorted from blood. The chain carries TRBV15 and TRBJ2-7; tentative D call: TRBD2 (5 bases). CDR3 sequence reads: CATSRPAHQGLYEQYF. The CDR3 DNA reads TGTGCCACCAGCAGACCCGCTCACCAAGGACTTTACGAGCAGTACTTC. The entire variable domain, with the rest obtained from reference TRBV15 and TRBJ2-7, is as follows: DAMVIQNPRYQVTQFGKPVTLSCSQTLNHNVMYWYQQKSSQAPKLLFHYYDKDFNNEADTPDNFQSRRPNTSFCFLDIRSPGLGDTAMYLCATSRPAHQGLYEQYFGPGTRLTVT.